These 9 T cell receptor beta chains were sequenced from one sample in a study of shared clonotypes between healthy human individuals. The table came from immunoSEQ multiplex PCR; TCRdb's copy has only in-frame clones and leaves some out. The sample lists roughly 2,300,000 clones, 85% to 95% occurring once. Sequenced: naive CD4+ T cells from PBMCs. The subset denotes: CD45RA+ positively selected. The source is a man aged 18 to 35 in good health. Some clones in this sample may be carry-over from other donors' samples.

CDR3 residues: CASIVPATGGYTEAFF. CDR3 bases: TGTGCCAGTATAGTTCCGGCGACAGGGGGATACACTGAAGCTTTCTTT. The rearrangement joins TRBV19 to TRBJ1-1; 9 nucleotides match TRBD1. This CDR3 region has 16 residues. J lost 3 bases, V lost 7 bases, and 12 bases had no gene match. CDR1 is LNHDA and CDR2 is SQIVND in the germline V gene (reference sequence).

The chain links TRBV7-9 to TRBJ2-4; D might be TRBD1 or TRBD2, each matching 5 bases. The germline V gene has CDR1 SEHNR and CDR2 FQNEAQ (reference sequence). The CDR3 has 12 amino acids. The V and J ends lost 3 bases and 8 bases respectively, with 8 bases between them. The CDR3 region is CASSLGDDIQYF. CDR3 DNA sequence: TGTGCCAGCAGCTTGGGGGATGACATTCAGTACTTC.

V is TRBV30 and J is TRBJ1-4; D not resolved. Per the germline V gene, CDR1 is GTSNPN and CDR2 is SVGIG (reference sequence). The CDR3 runs 11 residues. V was clipped by 3 bases and J by 11 bases, with 10 bases between them. CDR3 DNA: TGTGCCTGGAGGACCCCCGTTAAACTGTTTTTT. Encoded protein: CAWRTPVKLFF.

This CDR3 reads CASSDYDRGNNSPLHF. The CDR3 bases are TGTGCCAGCAGTGATTACGACAGGGGCAATAATTCACCCCTCCACTTT. This chain uses TRBV28 with TRBJ1-6; 8 bases are a match to TRBD1. The V and J ends lost 5 bases and 5 bases, in that order; junction bases with no gene match: 8. Per germline, CDR1 MDHEN and CDR2 SYDVKM. The CDR3 is 16 residues long.

The V and J genes are TRBV7-2 and TRBJ1-3; 12 bases line up with TRBD1. The CDR3 spans 18 residues. Per the germline V gene, CDR1 is SGHTA and CDR2 is FQGNSA. V shed 2 bases and J 3 bases; nucleotides not matched to a gene: 8. The CDR3 DNA is TGTGCCAGCAGCTTACGTCCGTGGGACAGGGGGCTTGGAAACACCATATATTTT. Its translation: CASSLRPWDRGLGNTIYF.

The chain links TRBV12-2 to TRBJ2-7. TRBV12-2 is a pseudogene segment. The CDR3 has 13 amino acids. CDR3 sequence: CASRSPDLSEQYF. CDR3 nucleotide sequence: TGTGCAAGTCGCTCCCCCGACCTCTCCGAGCAGTACTTC.

The genes are TRBV15 and TRBJ2-7, with D perhaps matching TRBD1 (6 bases). This CDR3 is built from 17 residues. CDR1 LNHNV and CDR2 YYDKDF come from the germline V gene (reference sequence). With 3 bases removed from V and 0 bases from J, the gap between germline ends came to 18 bases. CDR3 sequence (DNA): TGTGCCACCAGCAGCCGCACTCGACAGGTATCCTCCTACGAGCAGTACTTC. Translating it yields CATSSRTRQVSSYEQYF.

The chain uses TRBV6-1 and TRBJ2-4; the match to TRBD1 covers 8 bases. The CDR3 is made up of 14 amino acids. The V and J ends lost 5 bases and 8 bases, in that order; junction bases with no gene match: 8. The V gene's germline CDR1 is MNHNS and CDR2 SASEGT. The CDR3 DNA reads TGTGCCAGCAGTAAGACAGGGGCCCCGGACATTCAGTACTTC. As protein: CASSKTGAPDIQYF.

About this clone itself: Other DNA sequences of this sample code for an identical CDR3. The chain carries TRBV5-1 and TRBJ2-1; D remains ambiguous. The ends were cut back, 1 base at V and 4 bases at J, with 6 bases in the middle. In germline, CDR1 is SGHRS, CDR2 YFSETQ. CDR3 size: 13 residues. The CDR3 loop is CASSLSGYNEQFF. For the CDR3, the DNA is TGCGCCAGCAGCTTGTCCGGATACAATGAGCAGTTCTTC.